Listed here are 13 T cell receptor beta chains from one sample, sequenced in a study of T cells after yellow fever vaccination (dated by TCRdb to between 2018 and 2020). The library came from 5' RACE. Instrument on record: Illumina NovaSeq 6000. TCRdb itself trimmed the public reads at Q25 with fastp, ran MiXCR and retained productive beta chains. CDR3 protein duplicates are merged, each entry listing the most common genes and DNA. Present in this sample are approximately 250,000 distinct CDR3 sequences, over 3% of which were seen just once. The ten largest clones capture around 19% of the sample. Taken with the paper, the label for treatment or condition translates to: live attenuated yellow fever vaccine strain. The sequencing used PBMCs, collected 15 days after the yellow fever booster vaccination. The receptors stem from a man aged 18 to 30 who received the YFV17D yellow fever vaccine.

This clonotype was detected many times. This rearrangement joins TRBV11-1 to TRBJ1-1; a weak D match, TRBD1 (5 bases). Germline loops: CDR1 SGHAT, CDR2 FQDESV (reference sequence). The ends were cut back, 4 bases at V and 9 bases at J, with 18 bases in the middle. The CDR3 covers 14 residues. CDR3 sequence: CASSSSGTDYKAFF. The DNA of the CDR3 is TGTGCCAGCAGCTCATCGGGGACTGACTACAAAGCTTTCTTT.

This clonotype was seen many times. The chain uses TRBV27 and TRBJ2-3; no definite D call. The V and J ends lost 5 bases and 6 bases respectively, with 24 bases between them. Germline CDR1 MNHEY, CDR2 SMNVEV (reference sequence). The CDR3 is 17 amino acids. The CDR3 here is CASSPREPPSLRDTQYF. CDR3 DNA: TGTGCCAGCAGTCCCCGCGAACCCCCGTCTCTGAGGGATACGCAGTATTTT.

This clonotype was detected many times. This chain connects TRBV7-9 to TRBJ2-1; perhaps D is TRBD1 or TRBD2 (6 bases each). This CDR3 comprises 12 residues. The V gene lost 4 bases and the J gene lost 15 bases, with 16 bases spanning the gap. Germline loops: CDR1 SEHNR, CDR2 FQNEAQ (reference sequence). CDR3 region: CASSSPRGAVFF. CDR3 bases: TGTGCCAGCAGCTCCCCTAGGGGGGCGGTGTTCTTC.

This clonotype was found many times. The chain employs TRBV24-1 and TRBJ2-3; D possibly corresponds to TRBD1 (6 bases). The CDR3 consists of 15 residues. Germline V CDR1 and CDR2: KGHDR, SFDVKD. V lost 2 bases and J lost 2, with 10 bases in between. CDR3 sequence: CATSDYRETTDTQYF. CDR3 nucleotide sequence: TGTGCCACCAGTGATTACAGGGAGACCACAGATACGCAGTATTTT.

The CDR3 DNA reads TGTGCCAGCAGTTCGGCGACAGGGACGCGAATCAGCGGGGAGCTGTTTTTT. It yields the protein CASSSATGTRISGELFF. The J gene is TRBJ2-2, the V gene TRBV12-3 or TRBV12-4, with TRBD1 identical over 7 bases. Germline trimming cut 4 bases from V and 7 bases from J; bases unmatched to any gene: 15. CDR3 length: 17 residues.

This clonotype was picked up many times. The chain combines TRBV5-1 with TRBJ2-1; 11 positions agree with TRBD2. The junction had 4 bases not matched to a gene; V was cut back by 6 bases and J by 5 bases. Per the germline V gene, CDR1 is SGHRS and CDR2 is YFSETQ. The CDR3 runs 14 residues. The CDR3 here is CASNPSGGNNEQFF. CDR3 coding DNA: TGCGCCAGCAATCCTAGCGGGGGGAACAATGAGCAGTTCTTC. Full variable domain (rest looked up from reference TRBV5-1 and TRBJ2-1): KAGVTQTPRYLIKTRGQQVTLSCSPISGHRSVSWYQQTPGQGLQFLFEYFSETQRNKGNFPGRFSGRQFSNSRSEMNVSTLELGDSALYLCASNPSGGNNEQFFGPGTRLTVL.

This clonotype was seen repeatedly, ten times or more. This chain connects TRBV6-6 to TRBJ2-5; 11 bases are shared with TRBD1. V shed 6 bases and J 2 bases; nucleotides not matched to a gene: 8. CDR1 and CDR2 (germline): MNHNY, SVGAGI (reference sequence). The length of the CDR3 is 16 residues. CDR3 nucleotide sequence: TGTGCCAGCAGCCCCGGACAGGGGGCGACTCAAGAGACCCAGTACTTC. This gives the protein CASSPGQGATQETQYF.

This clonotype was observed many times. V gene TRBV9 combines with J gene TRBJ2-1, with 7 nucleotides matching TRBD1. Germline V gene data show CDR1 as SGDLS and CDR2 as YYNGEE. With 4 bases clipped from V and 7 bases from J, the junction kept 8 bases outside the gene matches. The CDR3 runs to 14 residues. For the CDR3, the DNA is TGTGCCAGCAGCCCTAGGGGGCTCATGAATGAGCAGTTCTTC. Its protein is CASSPRGLMNEQFF.

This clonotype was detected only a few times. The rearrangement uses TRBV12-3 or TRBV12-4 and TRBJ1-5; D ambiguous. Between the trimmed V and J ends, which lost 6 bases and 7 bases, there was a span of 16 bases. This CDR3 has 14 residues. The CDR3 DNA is TGTGCCAGCAGCTCCCGCTGGTCCCAACAGCCCCAGCATTTT. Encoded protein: CASSSRWSQQPQHF.

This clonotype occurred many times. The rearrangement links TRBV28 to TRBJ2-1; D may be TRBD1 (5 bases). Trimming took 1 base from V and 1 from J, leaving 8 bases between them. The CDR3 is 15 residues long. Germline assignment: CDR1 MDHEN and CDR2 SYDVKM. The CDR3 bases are TGTGCCAGCAGTTTATATAGGGGTTCCTACAATGAGCAGTTCTTC. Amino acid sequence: CASSLYRGSYNEQFF.

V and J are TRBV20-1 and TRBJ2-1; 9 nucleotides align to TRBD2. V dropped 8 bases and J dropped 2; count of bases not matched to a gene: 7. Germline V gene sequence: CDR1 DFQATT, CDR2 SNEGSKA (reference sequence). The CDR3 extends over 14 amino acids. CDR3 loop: CSFQERGAYNEQFF. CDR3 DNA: TGCAGTTTCCAGGAGCGGGGGGCCTACAATGAGCAGTTCTTC.

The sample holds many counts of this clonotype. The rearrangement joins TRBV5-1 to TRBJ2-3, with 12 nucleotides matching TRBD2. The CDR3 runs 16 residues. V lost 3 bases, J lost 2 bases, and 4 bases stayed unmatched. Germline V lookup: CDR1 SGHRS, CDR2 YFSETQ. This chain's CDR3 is CASSSTSGGITDTQYF. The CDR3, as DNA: TGCGCCAGCAGCTCAACTAGCGGGGGGATCACAGATACGCAGTATTTT.

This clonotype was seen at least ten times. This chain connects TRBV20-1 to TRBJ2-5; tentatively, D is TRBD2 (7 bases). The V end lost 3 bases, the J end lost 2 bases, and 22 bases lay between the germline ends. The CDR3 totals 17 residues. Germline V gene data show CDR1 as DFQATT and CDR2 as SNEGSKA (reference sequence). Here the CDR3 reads CSASWRGGHSKQETQYF. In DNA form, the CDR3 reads TGCAGTGCTAGTTGGAGGGGGGGACACTCAAAACAAGAGACCCAGTACTTC.